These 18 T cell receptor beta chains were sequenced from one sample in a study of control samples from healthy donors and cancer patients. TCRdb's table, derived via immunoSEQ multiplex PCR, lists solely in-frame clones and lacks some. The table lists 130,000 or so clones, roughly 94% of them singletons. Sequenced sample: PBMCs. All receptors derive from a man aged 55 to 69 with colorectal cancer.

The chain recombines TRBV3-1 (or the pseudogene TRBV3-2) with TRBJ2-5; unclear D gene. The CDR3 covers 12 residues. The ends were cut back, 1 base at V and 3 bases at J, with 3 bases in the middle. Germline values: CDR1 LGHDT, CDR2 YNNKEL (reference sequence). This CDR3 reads CASSQVKETQYF. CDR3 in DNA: TGTGCCAGCAGCCAAGTGAAAGAGACCCAGTACTTC.

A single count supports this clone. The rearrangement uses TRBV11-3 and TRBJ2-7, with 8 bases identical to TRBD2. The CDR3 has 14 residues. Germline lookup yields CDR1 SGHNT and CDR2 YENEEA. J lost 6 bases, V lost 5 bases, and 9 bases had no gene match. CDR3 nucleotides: TGTGCCAGCAGCACCGTACGGGGGGGAATCGAGCAGTACTTC. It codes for CASSTVRGGIEQYF.

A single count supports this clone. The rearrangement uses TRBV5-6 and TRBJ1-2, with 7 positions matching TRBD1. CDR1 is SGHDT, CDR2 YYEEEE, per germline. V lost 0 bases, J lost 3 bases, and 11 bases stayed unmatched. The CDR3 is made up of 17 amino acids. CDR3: CASSLVRGPSLDYGYTF. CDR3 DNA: TGTGCCAGCAGCTTGGTGAGGGGGCCATCGCTTGACTATGGCTACACCTTC.

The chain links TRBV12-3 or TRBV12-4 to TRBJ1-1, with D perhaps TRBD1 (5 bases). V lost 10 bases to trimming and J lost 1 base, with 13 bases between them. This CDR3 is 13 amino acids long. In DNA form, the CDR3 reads TGTGCCAACGTTGGGCAGGGGAACACTGAAGCTTTCTTT. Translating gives CANVGQGNTEAFF.

The CDR3 here is CASSVATGIVYEQYF. The CDR3 DNA reads as TGTGCCAGCAGCGTAGCGACAGGGATTGTCTACGAGCAGTACTTC. The V call is TRBV9, the J call TRBJ2-7; 7 positions agree with TRBD1. Germline V gene data show CDR1 as SGDLS and CDR2 as YYNGEE. This CDR3 contains 15 residues. The junction had 6 bases not matched to a gene; V was cut back by 0 bases and J by 3 bases.

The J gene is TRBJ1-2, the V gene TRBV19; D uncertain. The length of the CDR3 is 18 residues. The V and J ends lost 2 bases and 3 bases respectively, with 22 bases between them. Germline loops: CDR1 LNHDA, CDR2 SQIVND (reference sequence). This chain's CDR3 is CASSISYGRGGRHYGYTF. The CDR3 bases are TGTGCCAGTAGTATAAGTTATGGGAGAGGAGGCCGCCACTATGGCTACACCTTC.

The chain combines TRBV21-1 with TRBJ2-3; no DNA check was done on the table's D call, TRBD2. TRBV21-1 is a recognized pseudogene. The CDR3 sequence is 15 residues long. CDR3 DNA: TGTGCCAGCAGCAAAACGCGGGGGGGCACAGATACGCAGTATTTT. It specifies CASSKTRGGTDTQYF.

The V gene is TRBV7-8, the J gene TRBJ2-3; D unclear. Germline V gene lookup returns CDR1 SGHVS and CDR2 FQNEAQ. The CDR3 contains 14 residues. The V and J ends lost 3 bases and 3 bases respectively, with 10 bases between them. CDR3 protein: CASSLWATTDTQYF. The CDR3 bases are TGTGCCAGCAGCTTGTGGGCGACAACAGATACGCAGTATTTT.

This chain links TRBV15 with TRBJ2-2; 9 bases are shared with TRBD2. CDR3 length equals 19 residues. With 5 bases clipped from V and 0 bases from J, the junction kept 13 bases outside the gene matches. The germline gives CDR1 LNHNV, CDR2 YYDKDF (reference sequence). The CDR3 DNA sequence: TGTGCCACCAGCGCGGGAGGGTTTGATTCCTTCGCGAACACCGGGGAGCTGTTTTTT. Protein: CATSAGGFDSFANTGELFF.

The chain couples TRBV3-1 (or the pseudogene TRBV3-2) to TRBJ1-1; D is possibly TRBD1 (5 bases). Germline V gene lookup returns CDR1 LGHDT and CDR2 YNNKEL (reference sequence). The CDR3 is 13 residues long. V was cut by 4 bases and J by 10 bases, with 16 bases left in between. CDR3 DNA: TGTGCCAGCAGCCCAACCATCCGGGACGGAGCTTTCTTT. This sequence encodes CASSPTIRDGAFF.

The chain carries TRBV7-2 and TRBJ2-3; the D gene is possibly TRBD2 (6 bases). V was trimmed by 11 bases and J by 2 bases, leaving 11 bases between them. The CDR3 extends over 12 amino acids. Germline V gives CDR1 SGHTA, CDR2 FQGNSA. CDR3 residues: CAGGTSTDTQYF. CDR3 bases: TGTGCCGGGGGGACCTCCACAGATACGCAGTATTTT.

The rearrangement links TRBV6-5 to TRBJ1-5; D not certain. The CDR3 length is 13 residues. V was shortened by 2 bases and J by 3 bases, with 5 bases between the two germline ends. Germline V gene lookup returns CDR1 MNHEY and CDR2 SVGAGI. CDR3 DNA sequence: TGTGCCAGCAGTTACGACACCAATCAGCCCCAGCATTTT. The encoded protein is CASSYDTNQPQHF.

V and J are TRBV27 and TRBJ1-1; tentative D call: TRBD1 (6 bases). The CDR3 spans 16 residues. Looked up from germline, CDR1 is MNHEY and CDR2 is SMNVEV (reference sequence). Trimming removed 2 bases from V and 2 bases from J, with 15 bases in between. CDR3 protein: CASSLISTGKNTEAFF. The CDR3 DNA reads TGTGCCAGCAGTTTAATATCCACAGGGAAAAACACTGAAGCTTTCTTT.

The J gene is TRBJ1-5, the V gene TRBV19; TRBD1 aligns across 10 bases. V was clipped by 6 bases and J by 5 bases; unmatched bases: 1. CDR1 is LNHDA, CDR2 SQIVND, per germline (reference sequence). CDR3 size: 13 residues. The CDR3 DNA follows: TGTGCCAGTAGCGGACAGGGGGATCAGCCCCAGCATTTT. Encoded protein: CASSGQGDQPQHF.

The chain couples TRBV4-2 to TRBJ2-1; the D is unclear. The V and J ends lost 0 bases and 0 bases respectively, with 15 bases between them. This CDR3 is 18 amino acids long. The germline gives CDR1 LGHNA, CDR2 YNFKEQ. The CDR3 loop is CASSQDSRYQSSYNEQFF. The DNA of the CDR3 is TGTGCCAGCAGCCAAGATAGCCGTTACCAGAGCTCCTACAATGAGCAGTTCTTC.

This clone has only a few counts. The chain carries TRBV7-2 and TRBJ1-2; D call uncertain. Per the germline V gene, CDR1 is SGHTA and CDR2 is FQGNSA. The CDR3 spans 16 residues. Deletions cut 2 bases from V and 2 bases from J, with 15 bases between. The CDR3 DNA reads TGTGCCAGCAGCTTATATTACGTGGGCGGAAACTATGGCTACACCTTC. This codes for CASSLYYVGGNYGYTF.

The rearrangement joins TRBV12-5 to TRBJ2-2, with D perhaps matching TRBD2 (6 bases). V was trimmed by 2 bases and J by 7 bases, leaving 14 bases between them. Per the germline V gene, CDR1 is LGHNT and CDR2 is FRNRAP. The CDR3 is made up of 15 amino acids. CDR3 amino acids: CASGLPSGRDGELFF. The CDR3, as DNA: TGTGCTAGTGGTTTGCCCTCGGGGCGGGACGGGGAGCTGTTTTTT. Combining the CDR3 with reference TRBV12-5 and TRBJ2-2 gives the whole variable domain DARVTQTPRHKVTEMGQEVTMRCQPILGHNTVFWYRQTMMQGLELLAYFRNRAPLDDSGMPKDRFSAEMPDATLATLKIQPSEPRDSAVYFCASGLPSGRDGELFFGEGSRLTVL.

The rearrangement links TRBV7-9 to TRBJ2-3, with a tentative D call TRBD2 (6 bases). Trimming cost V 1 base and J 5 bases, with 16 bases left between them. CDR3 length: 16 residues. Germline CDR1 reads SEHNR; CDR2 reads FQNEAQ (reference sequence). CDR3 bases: TGTGCCAGCAGCTTAGGGGTGGAGGGGCATGTAGATACGCAGTATTTT. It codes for CASSLGVEGHVDTQYF.